This TCR beta chain was profiled in a study of blood T cell repertoires in COVID-19. Study-level information: Donors in the United States, Italy and Spain gave samples during acute or convalescent COVID-19.

The CDR3 loop spans 16 amino acids. The germline V gene has CDR1 SGHRS and CDR2 YFSETQ. V was cut by 1 base and J by 5 bases, with 18 bases left in between. Authors' processing steps: How many nucleated cells were present was estimated from reference gene primer amplification. The assay was immunoSEQ multiplex PCR, and TCRdb's table has in-frame clones only and misses some. The DNA was the basis for D and trimming; V, J and clone size are from that table. The sample has tens of thousands of clones, approximately 79% seen once; the top ten hold around 9.4%. Material: peripheral blood. The chain recombines TRBV5-1 with TRBJ2-5, with D possibly matching TRBD2 (7 bases). This sequence was found in a woman in her fifties or sixties with acute or convalescent COVID-19. CDR3 region: CASSLNSRGAGETQYF. CDR3 bases: TGCGCCAGCAGCTTGAACAGTCGGGGGGCCGGCGAGACCCAGTACTTC.